The table lists the clone carrying this TCR beta chain with many counts. What it binds is not known. TCRdb reprocessed the PCR reads via MiXCR and lists one record per CDR3 protein. The table includes over 85,000 distinct CDR3 sequences, roughly 23% detected once. The data were taken from a study of molecular identifiers for immune sequencing clone quantification. Whole-study results and caveats: Identical barcode-sharing TCR molecules could lead to underestimated sizes for highly expanded clones.

V was trimmed by 7 bases and J by 5 bases, leaving 15 bases between them. The germline gives CDR1 SGHRS, CDR2 YFSETQ. The length of the CDR3 is 13 residues. The sequencing sample was made of naive CD8+ T cells from blood, with Jurkat cell RNA spiked in. Subset noted: FACS-sorted CD8+CD4-CCR7+CD45RA+ naive T cells. The TCR sequence derives from a human donor in good health. Some libraries in this study had Jurkat cell RNA spiked in. The chain links TRBV5-1 to TRBJ2-5; D remains unclear. The CDR3 spells CASGPLNKETQYF. CDR3 in DNA: TGCGCCAGCGGACCCCTTAATAAGGAGACCCAGTACTTC.